This T cell receptor (beta chain) was captured by sequencing in a study of blood T cell repertoires in COVID-19 (dated by TCRdb to 2020 to 2022). About the investigation overall: Samples covering the acute and convalescent phases of COVID-19 were provided by collaborators in the United States, Italy and Spain. The prospective study material was composed of cDNA or gDNA derived from T cells, B-cell-depleted T cells, or PBMCs. Deeply sampled blood TCRbeta repertoires from subjects exposed to, actively infected with, or recovered from COVID-19 were included in the dataset. The repertoires were released in a freely available public database intended as a resource for research on the immune response to SARS-CoV-2. Samples came from the ongoing ImmuneRACE study (first 160 participants) plus 1,254 subjects from 6 global collaborators. Sample metadata almost always included a de-identified subject ID, COVID-19 status, age in years and sex. Where available, HLA class I and class II types were obtained from metadata supplied by the sample provider rather than from assay-based typing. Study-wide conclusions, independent of this receptor: How much clinical and demographic metadata was included differed by source and by participant, and the metadata was provided uncurated.

Turning to this clone: The specificity of this receptor is unknown. Base qualities are not at hand, and no much larger clone is one base apart.

Collaborating institutions collected whole blood in K2EDTA tubes following their own protocols. For TCRbeta analysis, collaborator samples were shipped as frozen whole blood, as isolated PBMCs, or as DNA extracted from either sample type. CDR3 length: 13 amino acids, cysteine to phenylalanine. The kept DNA is CDR3 alone, 39 bases in frame from the first base. CDR1 and CDR2, looked up from the germline V gene, are SQVTM and ANQGSEA. Relative to germline, V is 0 bases shorter and J is 5 bases shorter, with 10 bases between their ends. TCRbeta CDR3 regions were amplified from genomic DNA using the immunoSEQ Assay, a bias-controlled multiplex PCR. The study's own analysis went as follows. The number of nucleated cells in each sample was estimated from the amplification of reference gene primers within the assay. To quantify the absolute abundance of each unique TCRbeta CDR3 rearrangement, sequence reads were collapsed and filtered. Productive Simpson clonality was computed per sample as the square root of Simpson's diversity index over productive rearrangements. In its TCRdb copy, this immuneACCESS table keeps in-frame sequences only and misses some clones. Where compared with another copy, unresolved V genes explain less than half of these, and the others have no known cause. The V and J calls and clone size come from that table; D and trimming were worked out from the DNA. The sample profile shows 55,000 to 70,000 clones; around 87% of them were found once. The top ten hold about 6.3% of the sample.

The sequence links TRBV29-1 to TRBJ1-1; a weak D assignment points to TRBD1 (6 bases agree). The TCR sequence derives from a man between 60 and 70 years old with acute or convalescent COVID-19. Sequencing was performed on peripheral blood. Here the CDR3 is given as CSVEESQGTEAFF. The base sequence is TGCAGCGTTGAAGAAAGCCAGGGGACTGAAGCTTTCTTT.